This is a list of T cell receptor beta chains from one sample in a study of T cell repertoires in cytomegalovirus infection. TCRdb redid the calling of the reads with MiXCR, one entry per CDR3 protein. Of just over 150,000 distinct CDR3 sequences listed, around 20% were seen once; the top ten hold approximately 10%. Input material: PBMCs. The receptor source for this set is a human donor in good health (CMV status not recorded). Some clones in this sample may be carry-over from other donors' samples. Both conserved end residues are part of each CDR3.

CDR3aa: CASRFLADKYNEQFF
len: 15
v_gene: TRBV28

CDR3aa: CASRPTGTSVYQQYF
len: 15
v_gene: TRBV6-6

CDR3aa: CASSLQGVDYEQYF
len: 14
v_gene: TRBV7-2

CDR3aa: CSAPPHGTTNEKLFF
len: 15
v_gene: TRBV20-1

CDR3aa: CAGSAKTNTGELFF
len: 14
v_gene: TRBV6-1

CDR3aa: CASSPTSGTDPYNEQFF
len: 17
v_gene: TRBV7-9

CDR3aa: CATTDGQGTDTQYF
len: 14
v_gene: TRBV24-1

CDR3aa: CASSGTGRNGYTF
len: 13
v_gene: TRBV25-1

CDR3aa: CASSPGQPGNSPLHF
len: 15
v_gene: TRBV7-6

CDR3aa: CAISESPLVDRGPYEQYF
len: 18
v_gene: TRBV10-3

CDR3aa: CASSVGGTIQYTEAFF
len: 16
v_gene: TRBV9

CDR3aa: CASSVGLVGNTGELFF
len: 16
v_gene: TRBV9

CDR3aa: CASSYPTSGNPTGELFF
len: 17
v_gene: TRBV6-2/TRBV6-3

CDR3aa: CASTWLGRNEEQYF
len: 14
v_gene: TRBV5-1

CDR3aa: CASSQRDGKDEKLFF
len: 15
v_gene: TRBV4-1

CDR3aa: CASSYTDDTEAFF
len: 13
v_gene: TRBV6-2/TRBV6-3

CDR3aa: CASSLGDRINSNQPQHF
len: 17
v_gene: TRBV28

CDR3aa: CAWSEGRNTEAFF
len: 13
v_gene: TRBV30

CDR3aa: CASRGGGSEQYF
len: 12
v_gene: TRBV28

CDR3aa: CASSKDRGLNEQFF
len: 14
v_gene: TRBV6-1

CDR3aa: CASSLSLAGGLNTQYF
len: 16
v_gene: TRBV28

CDR3aa: CSARDWRRGNEQFF
len: 14
v_gene: TRBV20-1

CDR3aa: CASSLPSGGLAGELFF
len: 16
v_gene: TRBV5-1

CDR3aa: CASSYGWTSGRAEQYF
len: 16
v_gene: TRBV5-6

CDR3aa: CASSPRGQGATEAFF
len: 15
v_gene: TRBV28

CDR3aa: CASSSGSGANVLTF
len: 14
v_gene: TRBV7-6

CDR3aa: CASSLPRAGGIANEQLF
len: 17
v_gene: TRBV14

CDR3aa: CATSDFMFLSGANVLTF
len: 17
v_gene: TRBV24-1

CDR3aa: CASSEGQDGNTEAFF
len: 15
v_gene: TRBV6-5

CDR3aa: CASSSAGAPVGGELFF
len: 16
v_gene: TRBV7-2

CDR3aa: CASSLSGSAQETQYF
len: 15
v_gene: TRBV28

CDR3aa: CASSPTGLAGARAKNIQYF
len: 19
v_gene: TRBV7-2

CDR3aa: CASSPIDGYGYTF
len: 13
v_gene: TRBV27

CDR3aa: CASSQEVHMNTEAFF
len: 15
v_gene: TRBV4-3

CDR3aa: CASSTRGEGLTNEKLFF
len: 17
v_gene: TRBV12-3/TRBV12-4

CDR3aa: CASSFRSSQTQYF
len: 13
v_gene: TRBV7-2

CDR3aa: CASSPGGGGANVLTF
len: 15
v_gene: TRBV12-3/TRBV12-4

CDR3aa: CASSYMGGTGELFF
len: 14
v_gene: TRBV6-2/TRBV6-3

CDR3aa: CASSSFPKGSVFAYNEQFF
len: 19
v_gene: TRBV7-6

CDR3aa: CATSEAVINEQFF
len: 13
v_gene: TRBV24-1

CDR3aa: CASSSLGGYTF
len: 11
v_gene: TRBV28

CDR3aa: CASGQGLNTEAFF
len: 13
v_gene: TRBV7-2

CDR3aa: CASSQEGILDYGYTF
len: 15
v_gene: TRBV4-3

CDR3aa: CASSRTGRGGWETQYF
len: 16
v_gene: TRBV28

CDR3aa: CASTVLASGTDTQYF
len: 15
v_gene: TRBV12-3/TRBV12-4

CDR3aa: CAITDGQGINTDTQYF
len: 16
v_gene: TRBV10-3

CDR3aa: CAWSGSYNEQFF
len: 12
v_gene: TRBV30

CDR3aa: CASSSQGSGFRSGANVLTF
len: 19
v_gene: TRBV7-2

CDR3aa: CASSSGERPPSYEQYF
len: 16
v_gene: TRBV6-1

CDR3aa: CASSSQAGVVDTQYF
len: 15
v_gene: TRBV7-6

CDR3aa: CASNLSRRIRNTEAFF
len: 16
v_gene: TRBV28

CDR3aa: CASRTGGPGELFF
len: 13
v_gene: TRBV25-1

CDR3aa: CASSLVGRLENTGAFF
len: 16
v_gene: TRBV7-7

CDR3aa: CASSYGAGSSYNEQFF
len: 16
v_gene: TRBV6-2/TRBV6-3

CDR3aa: CSVPRGVELGTQYF
len: 14
v_gene: TRBV29-1

CDR3aa: CASSGDAGSGNTIYF
len: 15
v_gene: TRBV25-1

CDR3aa: CSARDSYRQETQYF
len: 14
v_gene: TRBV20-1

CDR3aa: CSASLGGGKVNTEAFF
len: 16
v_gene: TRBV20-1